The clone carrying this T cell receptor (beta chain) was counted ten times or more. Antigen specificity is unknown. The CDR3 end is not reached by the read, which stops 3 residues before it; the germline J gene fills it in. These data originate in a study of T cell clonality in common variable immunodeficiency. The germline CDR1 and CDR2 sequences are DFQATT and SNEGSKA (reference sequence). There are 11 residues in the CDR3. V lost 5 bases and J 2 bases, leaving 6 bases between the germline ends. Each donor provided roughly 4.5 to 8.5 ml of heparinized whole blood. Regarding the study as a whole: TCRbeta clonality was increased in CVID versus healthy controls. In common variable immunodeficiency, TCR beta chains reportedly carried fewer deletions and N-nucleotide insertions.

Generated by immunoSEQ multiplex PCR, the TCRdb table keeps only in-frame clones and is missing some. This set yields 45,000 to 70,000 clones and no singletons; the top ten hold approximately 5.4%. Sequences were obtained from peripheral blood mononuclear cells. V gene TRBV20-1 combines with J gene TRBJ1-1, with no clear D. The receptor was isolated from a person aged 18 to 69 in good health. The part of the CDR3 DNA that was read is TGCAGTGCTCCAGTTAACACTGAA. Protein sequence: CSAPVNTE. The full CDR3 protein reads CSAPVNTEAFF.